One sample yielded the 18 T cell receptor beta chains listed below, sequenced in a study of blood T cells in healthy people across ages. Primed by a sample-barcoded 5' primer and a J-beta primer mix, a second PCR proceeded for about 6 to 12 cycles. From the 5' RACE reads, TCRdb called clonotypes with MiXCR, one entry per CDR3 protein. In the table there are 600,000 to 800,000 distinct CDR3 sequences, around a fifth of which are singletons. The sample was blood. These receptors were taken from a man aged 65-85 years in good health.

This clonotype has a handful of counts. The chain is built from TRBV12-3 or TRBV12-4 and TRBJ2-1, with D possibly matching TRBD2 (6 bases). The CDR3 has 14 residues. The germline V and J ends were trimmed by 6 bases and 0 bases, with 9 bases remaining between them. This chain's CDR3 is CASSQTSSYNEQFF. The CDR3 bases are TGTGCCAGCAGCCAGACTAGCTCCTACAATGAGCAGTTCTTC.

This clonotype was observed many times. The chain links TRBV7-2 to TRBJ2-1, with D tentatively TRBD2 (6 bases). Germline assignment: CDR1 SGHTA and CDR2 FQGNSA. CDR3 length equals 14 residues. The V end was cut by 4 bases, the J end by 3 bases, with 10 bases between. The CDR3 sequence: CASSSRRDYNEQFF. Written as DNA, the CDR3 is TGTGCCAGCAGCTCGAGGAGGGACTACAATGAGCAGTTCTTC. The full variable domain, with the rest looked up from reference TRBV7-2 and TRBJ2-1, is GAGVSQSPSNKVTEKGKDVELRCDPISGHTALYWYRQSLGQGLEFLIYFQGNSAPDKSGLPSDRFSAERTGGSVSTLTIQRTQQEDSAVYLCASSSRRDYNEQFFGPGTRLTVL.

The chain has TRBV6-1 and TRBJ2-7; 12 bases are a match to TRBD2. Looked up from germline, CDR1 is MNHNS and CDR2 is SASEGT. The CDR3 length is 16 residues. Trimming at V came to 6 bases and at J to 2 bases, leaving 8 bases not matched to a gene. The CDR3 region has the DNA TGTGCCAGCAGCGGACCCGGACTAGCGGGACCCTACGAGCAGTACTTC. It yields the protein CASSGPGLAGPYEQYF.

A few counts support this clonotype. The V call is TRBV5-6, the J call TRBJ2-7; D is undetermined. V was pared by 3 bases and J by 5 bases, with 18 bases between. The CDR3 has 15 residues. CDR1 is SGHDT and CDR2 is YYEEEE in the germline V gene. CDR3 loop: CASSWGRMPSDEQYF. CDR3 in DNA: TGTGCCAGCAGCTGGGGTCGGATGCCTTCCGACGAGCAGTACTTC.

The chain links TRBV11-1 to TRBJ2-1; TRBD1 matches 7 bases. With 5 bases clipped from V and 5 bases from J, the junction kept 15 bases outside the gene matches. The CDR3 extends over 17 amino acids. Germline CDR1 is SGHAT and CDR2 is FQDESV (reference sequence). This chain's CDR3 is CASSLPGQRLINNEQFF. CDR3 coding DNA: TGTGCCAGCAGCCTACCGGGACAGAGACTCATAAACAATGAGCAGTTCTTC.

The chain has TRBV5-1 and TRBJ1-1; D gene ambiguous. V lost 1 base and J 1 base, leaving 8 bases between the germline ends. Germline V gene sequence: CDR1 SGHRS, CDR2 YFSETQ. The CDR3 runs to 14 residues. CDR3 DNA: TGCGCCAGCAGCTTGTTCCCAGGGAACACTGAAGCTTTCTTT. Protein product: CASSLFPGNTEAFF.

The chain couples TRBV5-1 to TRBJ2-1; tentatively, D is TRBD1 or TRBD2 (5 bases each). CDR1 is SGHRS and CDR2 is YFSETQ in the germline V gene. Trimming took 3 bases from V and 5 from J, leaving 15 bases between them. The CDR3 spans 15 residues. This CDR3 is CASSSTGTTNNEQFF. The CDR3 DNA reads as TGCGCCAGCAGCTCAACCGGGACCACCAACAATGAGCAGTTCTTC.

This clonotype turned up a few times. Compared with germline, one end of the junction differs, possibly owing to a read error. The rearrangement uses TRBV10-3 and TRBJ2-1, with TRBD2 as a possible D gene (6 bases). CDR1 ENHRY and CDR2 SYGVKD come from the germline V gene. This CDR3 contains 15 residues. The CDR3 region has the DNA TGTGCCATCACTGAGGTGGGGGGCTCCTACAATGAGCAGTTCTTC. It yields the protein CAITEVGGSYNEQFF.

The chain employs TRBV20-1 and TRBJ1-4; D uncertain. Germline CDR1 and CDR2: DFQATT and SNEGSKA (reference sequence). The CDR3 totals 11 residues. The V and J ends lost 4 bases and 5 bases respectively, with 5 bases between them. The CDR3: CSAIGNEKLFF. The CDR3 coding sequence is TGCAGTGCTATAGGGAATGAAAAACTGTTTTTT.

This clonotype was seen repeatedly, ten times or more. The DNA of the CDR3 is TGTGCCAGCAGTGCGACAGGCTACGAGCAGTACTTC. This gives the protein CASSATGYEQYF. The V and J genes are TRBV25-1 and TRBJ2-7; possibly TRBD1 for D (6 bases). Between the trimmed V and J ends, which lost 4 bases and 3 bases, there was a span of 7 bases. The V gene's germline CDR1 is MGHDK and CDR2 SYGVNS. The CDR3 loop spans 12 amino acids.

The chain is built from TRBV20-1 and TRBJ2-1; TRBD2 matches at 13 bases. J gave up 5 bases and V 3 bases, and 13 bases lay outside the gene matches. The CDR3 has 18 residues. Germline V lookup: CDR1 DFQATT, CDR2 SNEGSKA (reference sequence). The CDR3 coding sequence is TGCAGTGCTAGCCCGGCCCGGACTAGCGGGAGCTTGGACAATGAGCAGTTCTTC. This gives the protein CSASPARTSGSLDNEQFF.

This chain uses TRBV7-9 with TRBJ2-1; D unclear. The J call is doubtful: the DNA matches TRBJ2-5 better. CDR3 length equals 14 residues. Germline CDR1 is SEHNR and CDR2 is FQNEAQ (reference sequence). CDR3 DNA sequence: TGTGCCAGCAGCTTAGCGGTTAGACAAGAGACCCAGTACTTC. Its protein product is CASSLAVRQETQYF.

This rearrangement joins TRBV5-4 to TRBJ2-3; TRBD2 agrees at 11 bases. V shed 4 bases, J shed 2 bases, and the junction held 12 bases outside the gene matches. The CDR3 length is 18 residues. Germline V CDR1 and CDR2: SGHNT, YYREEE (reference sequence). This CDR3 reads CASSPRGSGRAPTDTQYF. In DNA form, the CDR3 reads TGTGCCAGCAGCCCGAGGGGTAGCGGGAGGGCCCCCACAGATACGCAGTATTTT.

This clonotype was seen only a few times. The J gene is TRBJ2-1, the V gene TRBV6-6, with D perhaps TRBD2 (6 bases). The J call may be faulty, since TRBJ2-7 better matches the DNA end. Per germline, CDR1 MNHNY and CDR2 SVGAGI (reference sequence). This CDR3 is 14 amino acids long. This chain's CDR3 is CASSYAGIDYEQYF. The DNA of the CDR3 is TGTGCCAGCAGTTACGCGGGAATAGACTACGAGCAGTACTTC.

The J gene is TRBJ2-3, the V gene TRBV21-1. TRBV21-1 is flagged as a pseudogene. This CDR3 is 16 amino acids long. The CDR3 nucleotides are TGTGCCAGCAGCAGCGACTCCGACTCTAGCACAGATACGCAGTATTTT. As protein: CASSSDSDSSTDTQYF.

The chain uses TRBV5-1 and TRBJ2-3, with a tentative D call TRBD2 (5 bases). Germline lookup yields CDR1 SGHRS and CDR2 YFSETQ. The CDR3 totals 14 residues. Trimming cost V 4 bases and J 6 bases, with 15 bases left between them. CDR3 in DNA: TGCGCCAGCAGCCCCATCGCGGGTGAGGATACGCAGTATTTT. Its translation: CASSPIAGEDTQYF.

The chain joins TRBV4-1 to TRBJ2-5; 9 nucleotides align to TRBD1. The CDR3 sequence is 16 residues long. Germline V gives CDR1 MGHRA, CDR2 YSYEKL. V gave up 4 bases and J gave up 5 bases; unmatched junction bases: 11. The DNA for the CDR3 is TGCGCCAGCAGCCCCTTCGGACAGGGGTCTGGGGAGACCCAGTACTTC. This gives the protein CASSPFGQGSGETQYF.

The chain uses TRBV20-1 and TRBJ2-7; 8 bases agree with TRBD2. CDR3 length equals 14 residues. V dropped 7 bases and J dropped 0; count of bases not matched to a gene: 8. Germline V gene lookup returns CDR1 DFQATT and CDR2 SNEGSKA (reference sequence). This CDR3 is CSVPSGSLSYEQYF. Written as DNA, the CDR3 is TGCAGTGTTCCGAGCGGGAGTCTCTCCTACGAGCAGTACTTC.